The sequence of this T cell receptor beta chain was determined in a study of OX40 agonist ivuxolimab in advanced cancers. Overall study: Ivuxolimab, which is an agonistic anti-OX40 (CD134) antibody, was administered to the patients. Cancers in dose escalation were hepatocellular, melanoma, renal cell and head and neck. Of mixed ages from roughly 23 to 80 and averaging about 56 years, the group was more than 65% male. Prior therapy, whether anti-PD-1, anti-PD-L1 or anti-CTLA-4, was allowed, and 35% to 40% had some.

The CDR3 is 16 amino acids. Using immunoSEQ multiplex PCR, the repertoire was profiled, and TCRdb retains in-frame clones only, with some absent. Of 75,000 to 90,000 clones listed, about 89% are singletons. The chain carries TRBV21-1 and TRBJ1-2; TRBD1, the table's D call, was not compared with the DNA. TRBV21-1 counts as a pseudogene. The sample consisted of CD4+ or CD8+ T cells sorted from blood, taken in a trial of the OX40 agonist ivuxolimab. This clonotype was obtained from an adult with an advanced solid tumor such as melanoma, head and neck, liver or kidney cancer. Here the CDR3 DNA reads TGTGCCAGCAGCAAAGAGAGGGCAGGGGGTTGGAATGGCTACACCTTC. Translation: CASSKERAGGWNGYTF.